A single T cell receptor (beta chain) is shown here with its context. In its sample, this clone was seen a few times. Its antigen specificity is not known. The record has no base qualities; no much larger clone is one base away. These data are taken from a study of beta chain features in type 1 diabetes (dated by TCRdb to the late 2010s). Regarding the complete study: No differences in mean age, gender distribution, total cell number or subset yield were found between patients and healthy donors. In the study, TCRB repertoires of sorted circulating CD4+ T cell subsets from recently diagnosed type 1 diabetes patients were compared with those of matched healthy donors. A total of over 95,000,000 sorted cells were examined across all samples, and RNA yield correlated strongly with the number of cells per subset. Regulatory and stem cell-like memory subsets were isolated from only 8 patients and 8 healthy donors, whereas naive and central memory subsets came from all 28 donors. The paper's findings and limits, for the study overall: Because cDNA was sequenced instead of genomic DNA, activated cells with high expression could be over-represented, although the groups did not differ in activation or CD3 levels. At VDJ recombination sites, type 1 diabetes patients had fewer insertions and more deleted nucleotides, which implies abnormalities in thymic rearrangement. Because the HLA sub-analyses included only small numbers of individuals, any influence of HLA type on TCRB rearrangement was left unresolved. Shorter templates might be favored by PCR, yet because patient and control samples were amplified and corrected together, any such skew would affect both groups equally. In all four CD4+ subsets, TCRB CDR3 length was moderately but significantly shorter in type 1 diabetes patients. Naive, central memory and regulatory TCRB repertoires appeared more similar among patients than among healthy donors.

Sequences SGHDN (CDR1) and FVKESK (CDR2) are obtained from the germline V gene. The CDR3 goes from the cysteine to the phenylalanine over 13 residues. Here the CDR3 DNA is all that survives: 39 bases in frame from base 1. Germline trimming amounts to 5 bases on V and 7 bases on J, with 7 as the count of junction bases outside the gene matches. A single peripheral blood draw of 90 to 150 mL on average was collected from each donor into heparinised tubes. A BD FACSAria II was used to sort naive, central memory, regulatory and stem cell-like memory CD4+ T cells with a panel that included CD45RO, CCR7, CD25, CD127, CD95 and CD27. A purity above 95% was achieved for all sorted populations. PBMCs were isolated right away by Lymphoprep density gradient centrifugation and were stained directly, without culture. Samples were stained and sorted in pairs, with one healthy donor and one patient per experiment, so that batch effects were minimized.

The entire amount of isolated RNA was reverse transcribed using the High Capacity cDNA Reverse Transcription Kit, so the sequenced TCRB transcripts were expressed ones. Deep immunoSEQ sequencing was performed on naive, central memory and regulatory T cell samples, with an average of roughly 3.3 million total reads per sample. After sorted cells were lysed in RLT buffer, RNA was extracted with DNase-treated RNeasy Micro or Mini kits, with the choice depending on cell number. Each cell subset was processed separately to prevent cross-contamination, with patient and healthy donor samples processed together. The immunoSEQ multiplex PCR was used to amplify TCRB sequences from cDNA, yielding 87-bp fragments that span the CDR3 region. The amplicons were sequenced using the Illumina HiSeq platform. From the authors' description of their analysis: PCR bias was computationally corrected using synthetic template baselines, reads within Hamming distance 2 were collapsed, and singletons that could not be merged were discarded. By aligning reads against IMGT, V, D and J genes, CDR3 length, and insertions or deletions at six rearrangement sites were assigned. Clonotype counts were normalized to sorted cell number within each subset before computing true diversity and Gini coefficients with the tcR R package. Repertoire sharing was quantified using the overlap coefficient calculated on TCRB nucleotide sequences. Here the immuneACCESS table is served through TCRdb, limited to in-frame sequences with V and J called. Missing clones are a known gap in these copies; in checked studies unresolved V genes cover under half, and the rest lacks a known reason. The DNA gave D and trimming, while V, J and clone size come from that table. For this sample the table gives 100,000 to 150,000 clones, of which around 8.8% were detected only once. The ten largest clones take up about 0.7% of the sample.

The receptor was derived from a man aged 30 to 45 with type 1 diabetes. Recombination connected TRBV14 to TRBJ1-2, and TRBD1 matches 7 of the central bases. The sample consisted of central memory CD4+ T cells from blood. The CDR3 loop reads CASSVRGFGGYTF. The nucleotide sequence is given as TGTGCCAGCAGCGTCAGGGGGTTCGGTGGCTACACCTTC.